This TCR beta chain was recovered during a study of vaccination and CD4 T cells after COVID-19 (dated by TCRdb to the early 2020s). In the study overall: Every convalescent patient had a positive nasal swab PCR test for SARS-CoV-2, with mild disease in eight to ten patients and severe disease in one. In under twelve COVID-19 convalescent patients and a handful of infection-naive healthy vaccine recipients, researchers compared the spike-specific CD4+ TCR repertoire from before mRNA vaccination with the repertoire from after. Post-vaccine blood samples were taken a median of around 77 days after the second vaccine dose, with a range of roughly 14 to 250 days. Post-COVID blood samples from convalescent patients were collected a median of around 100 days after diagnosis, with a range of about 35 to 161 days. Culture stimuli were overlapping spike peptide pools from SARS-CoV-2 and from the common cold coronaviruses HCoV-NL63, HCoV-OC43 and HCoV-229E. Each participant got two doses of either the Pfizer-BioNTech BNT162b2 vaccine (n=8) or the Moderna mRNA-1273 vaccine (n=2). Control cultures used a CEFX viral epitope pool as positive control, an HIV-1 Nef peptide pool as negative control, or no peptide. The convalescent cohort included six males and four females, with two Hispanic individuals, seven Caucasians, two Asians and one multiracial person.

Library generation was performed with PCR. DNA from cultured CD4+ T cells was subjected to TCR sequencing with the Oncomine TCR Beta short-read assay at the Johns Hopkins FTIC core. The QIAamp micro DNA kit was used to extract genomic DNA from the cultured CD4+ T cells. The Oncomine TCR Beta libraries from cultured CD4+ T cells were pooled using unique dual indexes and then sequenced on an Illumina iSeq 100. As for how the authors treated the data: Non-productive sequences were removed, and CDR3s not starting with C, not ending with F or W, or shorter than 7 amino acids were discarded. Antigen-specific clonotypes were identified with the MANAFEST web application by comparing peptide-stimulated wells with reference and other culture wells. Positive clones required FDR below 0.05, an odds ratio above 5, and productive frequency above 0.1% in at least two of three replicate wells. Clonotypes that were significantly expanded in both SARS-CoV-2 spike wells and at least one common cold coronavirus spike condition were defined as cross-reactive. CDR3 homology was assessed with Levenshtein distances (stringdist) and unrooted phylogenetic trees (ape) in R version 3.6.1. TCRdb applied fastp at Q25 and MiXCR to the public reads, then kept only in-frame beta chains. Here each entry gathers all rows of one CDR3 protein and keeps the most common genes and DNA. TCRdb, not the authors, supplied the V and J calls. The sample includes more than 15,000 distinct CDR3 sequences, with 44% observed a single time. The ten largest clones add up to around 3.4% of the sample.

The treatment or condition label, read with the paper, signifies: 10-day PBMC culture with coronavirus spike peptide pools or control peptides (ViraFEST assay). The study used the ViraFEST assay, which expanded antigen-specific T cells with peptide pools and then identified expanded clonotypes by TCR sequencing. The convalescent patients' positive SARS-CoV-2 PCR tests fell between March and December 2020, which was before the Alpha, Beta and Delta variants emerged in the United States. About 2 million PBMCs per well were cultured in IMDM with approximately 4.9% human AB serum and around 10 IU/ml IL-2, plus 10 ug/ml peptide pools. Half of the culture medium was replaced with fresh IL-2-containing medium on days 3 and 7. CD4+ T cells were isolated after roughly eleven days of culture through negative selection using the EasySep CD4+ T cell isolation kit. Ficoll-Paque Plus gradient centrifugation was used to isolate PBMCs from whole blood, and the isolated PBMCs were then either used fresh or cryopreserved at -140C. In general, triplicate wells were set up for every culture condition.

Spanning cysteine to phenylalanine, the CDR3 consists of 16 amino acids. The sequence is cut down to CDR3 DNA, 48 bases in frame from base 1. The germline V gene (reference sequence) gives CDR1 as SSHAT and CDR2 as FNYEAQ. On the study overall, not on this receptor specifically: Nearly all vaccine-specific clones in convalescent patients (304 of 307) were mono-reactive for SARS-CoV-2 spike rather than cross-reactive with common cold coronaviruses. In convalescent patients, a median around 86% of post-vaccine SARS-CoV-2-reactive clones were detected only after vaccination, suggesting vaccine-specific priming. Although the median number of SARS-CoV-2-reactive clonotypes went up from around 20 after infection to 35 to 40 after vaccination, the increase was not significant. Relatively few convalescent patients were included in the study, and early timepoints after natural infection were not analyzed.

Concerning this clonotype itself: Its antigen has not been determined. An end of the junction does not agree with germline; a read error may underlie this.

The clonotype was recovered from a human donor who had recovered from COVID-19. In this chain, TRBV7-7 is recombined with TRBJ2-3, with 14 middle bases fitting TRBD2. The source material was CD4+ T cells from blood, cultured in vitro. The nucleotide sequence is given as TGTGCTAGCAGCTTGGGGACTAGCGGGAGTGCAGATACGCAGTATTTT. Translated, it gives CASSLGTSGSADTQYF.